This is a list of T cell receptor beta chains from one sample in a study of blood T cell repertoires in COVID-19. Repertoires were generated with immunoSEQ multiplex PCR, while TCRdb's copy carries only in-frame clones and drops some. The repertoire includes roughly 120,000 clones, 83% of them detected once, and 15% to 20% sits in the top ten. The sample comprised peripheral blood. These receptors all come from a woman aged 60-75 years with acute or convalescent COVID-19. Both conserved end residues are trimmed from each CDR3. The order of the fields is J gene, V gene, clone size, CDR3 protein. Rows may omit the clone size; those that give it use once, few, many or a size class.

TRBJ1-1,TRBV11-2,.,ASSRQIMNTEAF
TRBJ2-7,TRBV7-9,.,ASSETGYEQY
TRBJ1-1,TRBV6-1,.,ASRALLNTEAF
TRBJ1-2,TRBV3-1/TRBV3-2,.,ASRGTGTNYGYT
TRBJ2-2,TRBV7-7,.,ASSLRWETTGELF
TRBJ2-7,TRBV29-1,.,SVRSIRSGTGVDEQY
TRBJ2-1,TRBV9,.,ASSVGVGGPVEQF
TRBJ2-2,TRBV11-3,.,ASSRYPGELF
TRBJ1-5,TRBV28,.,ASSRSEAPREQPQH
TRBJ1-4,TRBV6-1,few,ASSESGQIQKLF
TRBJ1-2,TRBV19,.,ASSAGTGARGYT
TRBJ1-2,TRBV3-1/TRBV3-2,.,ASSYRDTHGYT
TRBJ1-2,TRBV4-3,.,ASSQTGGSNYGYT
TRBJ2-3,TRBV5-1,.,ASSQSLHTGTSADTQY
TRBJ2-7,TRBV28,.,ASSFPGTDYEQY
TRBJ2-2,TRBV9,.,ASSVTTGNTGELF
TRBJ2-3,TRBV18,.,ASSPPGGTGDQDTQY
TRBJ2-4,TRBV28,.,ASSLWAGGVQNIQY
TRBJ2-2,TRBV18,once,ASSPGGNTGELF
TRBJ2-2,TRBV30,.,AWGQGKTGELF
TRBJ1-5,TRBV28,.,ASSPGGRGGRQPQH
TRBJ1-1,TRBV5-1,.,ASQRSGGEAF
TRBJ2-3,TRBV5-1,.,ASSPYGSGGPDTQY
TRBJ1-2,TRBV28,.,ASSLSPGVRYGYT
TRBJ1-1,TRBV18,.,ASSIDSPYTEAF
TRBJ2-7,TRBV15,.,ATSRDRVGEQY
TRBJ2-7,TRBV3-1/TRBV3-2,.,ASSQDLRVPFYEQY
TRBJ2-3,TRBV21-1,.,ASSKESRWAGSDTQY
TRBJ1-1,TRBV19,.,ASSKTGREGAF
TRBJ2-7,TRBV2,.,ASDSGRATEQY
TRBJ2-5,TRBV5-5,.,ASSNTGDGTQY
TRBJ1-1,TRBV27,.,ASSLGRGAEAF
TRBJ2-7,TRBV6-5,.,ASSQSSGGIYEQY
TRBJ1-4,TRBV7-8,.,ASSSGGQDLGELF
TRBJ2-1,TRBV24-1,.,ATSDQRQGTSYNEQF
TRBJ1-1,TRBV7-2,.,ASSVTGTAMNTEAF
TRBJ2-1,TRBV2,.,ASRGQGGNEQF
TRBJ2-3,TRBV3-1/TRBV3-2,.,ASSQVLTSGGDTQY
TRBJ1-1,TRBV6-5,.,ASRGGVEAF
TRBJ1-1,TRBV6-5,.,ASSYSGTGDFEAF
TRBJ2-2,TRBV5-4,.,ASSFVNTGELF
TRBJ2-7,TRBV9,.,ASSVGLAGDEQY
TRBJ2-7,TRBV12-5,.,ASGRSLGQGSSYEQY
TRBJ1-4,TRBV19,.,ASSSWSATNEKLF
TRBJ1-6,TRBV19,.,ASNRGGNNSPLH
TRBJ1-1,TRBV30,.,AWKWGEITEAF
TRBJ1-2,TRBV30,.,AGGNRGFGYT
TRBJ1-1,TRBV18,.,ASSPGRPLMSTEAF
TRBJ2-7,TRBV18,.,ASSITGFSSYEQY
TRBJ2-3,TRBV24-1,.,ATARMGEGTDTQY
TRBJ2-3,TRBV5-1,.,ASSLGPGGSADTQY
TRBJ1-1,TRBV27,.,ASSFSTGLAF
TRBJ2-1,TRBV18,.,ASSPPVGLGSYNEQF